This T cell receptor (beta chain) was recovered during a study of blood T cell repertoires in COVID-19. The wider study: T cells, B-cell-depleted T cells, or PBMCs supplied cDNA or gDNA.

The participants were between about 18 and 90 years old and came from 24 US areas. In the 2 weeks before study entry, exposed participants met a COVID-19 case, which was PCR-confirmed or clinician-diagnosed. Germline V CDR1 and CDR2: SGHRS, YFSETQ. The CDR3 is made up of 12 amino acids. The germline V and J ends were trimmed by 5 bases and 8 bases, with 13 bases remaining between them. As handled by the study authors: How many nucleated cells were present was estimated from reference gene primer amplification. Clones were sequenced by immunoSEQ multiplex PCR, and TCRdb holds only the in-frame ones, with some missing. That table furnishes V, J and clone size, whereas the DNA furnished D and trimming. The profile covers 270,000 or so clones, with about 88% appearing a single time and more than 6.5% taken by the ten largest.

J is TRBJ1-2 and V is TRBV5-1; no reliable D call. The TCR was taken from a woman in her forties or fifties who had been exposed to COVID-19. Sequencing was carried out using PBMCs or T cells enriched from blood (not recorded which). The CDR3, as DNA: TGCGCCAGCAGGGAGGACTCAACCGGCTACACCTTC. Its translation: CASREDSTGYTF.